The 16 T cell receptor beta chains in this list originate from one sample, sequenced in a study of blood T cells in healthy people across ages. With a J-beta primer mix and a sample-barcoded 5' primer, a second PCR ran about 7 to 11 cycles. MiXCR was run by TCRdb on the 5' RACE reads, yielding one entry per CDR3 protein. The sample lists around 1,800,000 distinct CDR3 sequences, about two fifths occurring once. Sequenced material: blood. These receptors all stem from a human donor in good health.

This rearrangement joins TRBV29-1 to TRBJ1-2; D not resolved. CDR1 SQVTM and CDR2 ANQGSEA come from the germline V gene. The CDR3 consists of 11 residues. Trimming shortened V by 7 bases and J by 10 bases, and 16 bases separated the two germline ends. The CDR3 region has the DNA TGCAGCGCCGAGGTAGGGAATGACTACACCTTC. Amino acids: CSAEVGNDYTF.

The rearrangement joins TRBV3-1 to TRBJ2-4; TRBD1 agrees at 10 bases. Trimming took 3 bases from V and 6 from J; bases not matched to a gene: 2. CDR1 is LGHDT and CDR2 is YNNKEL in the germline V gene (reference sequence). The CDR3 has 14 amino acids. CDR3 nucleotides: TGTGCCAGCAGCCACGGACAGGGGGGAAACATTCAGTACTTC. Protein product: CASSHGQGGNIQYF.

This clonotype came up a few times. The rearrangement uses TRBV20-1 and TRBJ1-1; 11 nucleotides match TRBD1. Germline V gives CDR1 DFQATT, CDR2 SNEGSKA (reference sequence). V was clipped by 4 bases and J by 8 bases; unmatched bases: 9. The CDR3 has 14 amino acids. CDR3 DNA: TGCAGTGCTATCTCCGGGACAGGGGGGAGGGAAGCTTTCTTT. Translation gives CSAISGTGGREAFF.

The gene calls are TRBV4-1 and TRBJ2-3, with D perhaps matching TRBD1 (6 bases). The CDR3 length is 13 residues. V was pared by 7 bases and J by 5 bases, with 13 bases between. CDR1 is MGHRA, CDR2 YSYEKL, per germline. Here the CDR3 reads CASNSGEGDTQYF. In DNA, the CDR3 is TGCGCCAGCAACTCAGGGGAAGGAGATACGCAGTATTTT.

The chain couples TRBV25-1 to TRBJ2-7, with 10 bases fitting TRBD2. J lost 4 bases, V lost 6 bases, and 9 bases had no gene match. Looked up from germline, CDR1 is MGHDK and CDR2 is SYGVNS. This CDR3 region has 15 residues. This CDR3 is CASRTPVSGGYEQYF. CDR3 nucleotides: TGTGCCAGCAGGACCCCGGTTAGCGGGGGGTACGAGCAGTACTTC.

The chain carries TRBV2 and TRBJ1-2, with 7 bases that match TRBD1. V dropped 2 bases and J dropped 6; count of bases not matched to a gene: 6. This CDR3 has 14 residues. Germline assignment: CDR1 SNHLY and CDR2 FYNNEI. CDR3 DNA sequence: TGTGCCAGCAGTGAACTCAAGACAGGGAATGGCTACACCTTC. Translation gives CASSELKTGNGYTF.

The chain uses TRBV4-1 and TRBJ1-5; no definite D call. The V end was cut by 1 base, the J end by 5 bases, with 12 bases between. The CDR3 extends over 15 amino acids. Germline V lookup: CDR1 MGHRA, CDR2 YSYEKL. CDR3 DNA sequence: TGCGCCAGCAGCCAAGTAGAGGGAAGGGATCAGCCCCAGCATTTT. Translation: CASSQVEGRDQPQHF.

The chain carries TRBV5-1 and TRBJ2-7; the D gene is possibly TRBD2 (6 bases). This CDR3 region has 16 residues. V lost 4 bases, J lost 3 bases, and 20 bases lay in between. Germline CDR1 and CDR2: SGHRS and YFSETQ. The CDR3 region has the DNA TGCGCCAGCAGCCCGGAGGGGTTTGTGGGGGGCTACGAGCAGTACTTC. Encoded protein: CASSPEGFVGGYEQYF.

This clonotype has just one count. The rearrangement links TRBV6-2 or TRBV6-3 to TRBJ2-5; 8 nucleotides agree with TRBD1. The trim removed 8 bases at V and 6 bases at J, leaving 8 bases unmatched. Germline V lookup: CDR1 MNHEY, CDR2 SVGEGT. This CDR3 contains 13 residues. Here the CDR3 reads CASGLQGAKTQYF. CDR3 nucleotide sequence: TGTGCCAGCGGCCTTCAGGGGGCGAAGACCCAGTACTTC.

This clonotype was detected a few times. This chain joins TRBV6-1 and TRBJ2-7; D uncertain. Germline CDR1 is MNHNS and CDR2 is SASEGT. Trimming pared 7 bases from V and 3 bases from J, leaving 13 bases between. This CDR3 has 13 amino acids. DNA for the CDR3: TGTGCCAGCAATCTGACACCCCTCTACGAGCAGTACTTC. Translating gives CASNLTPLYEQYF.

The V gene is TRBV20-1, the J gene TRBJ2-1; D is possibly TRBD1 or TRBD2 (5 bases each). V shed 3 bases and J shed 2 bases, with 14 bases lying between them. Germline values: CDR1 DFQATT, CDR2 SNEGSKA (reference sequence). This CDR3 has 15 residues. DNA of the CDR3: TGCAGTGCTAGTGTGGGGGAACAGGCCTACAATGAGCAGTTCTTC. Its protein is CSASVGEQAYNEQFF.

V is TRBV4-3 and J is TRBJ1-1; TRBD1 is a possible D gene (5 bases). V lost 2 bases and J lost 4, with 26 bases in between. The CDR3 spans 19 residues. The germline V gene has CDR1 LGHNA and CDR2 YSLEER. The CDR3 loop is CASSQINARDLLGGTEAFF. CDR3 nucleotides: TGCGCCAGCAGCCAAATAAATGCAAGGGACCTCCTGGGGGGCACTGAAGCTTTCTTT.

The gene calls are TRBV27 and TRBJ2-7; D may be TRBD1 (6 bases). Germline CDR1 is MNHEY and CDR2 is SMNVEV (reference sequence). Trimming stripped 0 bases from V and 1 base from J, with 16 bases between. This CDR3 comprises 17 residues. DNA of the CDR3: TGTGCCAGCAGTTTATCGTGGGCGGCAGGGGAATCCTACGAGCAGTACTTC. Residues: CASSLSWAAGESYEQYF.

This chain joins TRBV2 and TRBJ1-5, with 7 bases lining up with TRBD1. CDR3 size: 14 residues. Germline-derived CDR1 and CDR2 are SNHLY and FYNNEI. Trimming took 7 bases from V and 5 from J; bases not matched to a gene: 8. CDR3 residues: CASNFRGEDQPQHF. The CDR3 nucleotides read TGTGCCAGCAATTTCAGGGGGGAAGATCAGCCCCAGCATTTT.

This clonotype has just a few counts. The gene calls are TRBV5-4 and TRBJ2-1; TRBD1 matches at 7 bases. Germline CDR1 is SGHNT and CDR2 is YYREEE (reference sequence). V dropped 3 bases and J dropped 10; count of bases not matched to a gene: 10. The CDR3 runs 14 residues. The CDR3 here is CASSSMTGLQEQFF. CDR3 DNA: TGTGCCAGCAGCTCGATGACAGGGTTACAGGAGCAGTTCTTC.

This sequence joins TRBV11-2 and TRBJ2-7; TRBD2 matches at 11 bases. Trimming removed 8 bases from V and 3 bases from J; junction bases left unmatched: 12. There are 16 residues in the CDR3. Germline loops: CDR1 SGHAT, CDR2 FQNNGV. Here the CDR3 DNA reads TGTGCCAGCGGCGCCCGCGAGGGACTAGCGGTCTACGAGCAGTACTTC. Its translation is CASGAREGLAVYEQYF.